Listed below are T cell receptor beta chains from one sample, sequenced in a study of control samples from healthy donors and cancer patients. The data were produced by immunoSEQ multiplex PCR, yet TCRdb's version contains in-frame clones alone and is incomplete. The profile shows roughly 100,000 clones, about 86% of them singletons. Material: blood. All receptors derive from a woman aged 45-65 years in good health. CDR3s include the opening cysteine and the closing phenylalanine or tryptophan. D genes are given only for firm matches. The size of a clone is reported for some rows only, either as once, few or many, or as a class for expanded clones.

D | J | size | V | DNA | CDR3
- | TRBJ1-2 | - | TRBV19 | TGTGCCAGTAGTATCCCCCCTAACTATGGCTACACCTTC | CASSIPPNYGYTF
- | TRBJ1-3 | few | TRBV28 | TGTGCCAGCAGGGGGGGGGCTGGAAACACCATATATTTT | CASRGGAGNTIYF
TRBD1 | TRBJ1-6 | - | TRBV7-9 | TGTGCCAGCAGCCCACCGGGACAGGGGGCCTCACCCCTCCACTTT | CASSPPGQGASPLHF
- | TRBJ2-3 | - | TRBV4-1 | TGCGCCAGCAGCCCTGGGGGGCAGGGGATCGATACGCAGTATTTT | CASSPGGQGIDTQYF
- | TRBJ1-5 | - | TRBV19 | TGTGCCAGTAGTCTCGGCCCGGGGGGCAATCAGCCCCAGCATTTT | CASSLGPGGNQPQHF
- | TRBJ2-7 | - | TRBV7-2 | TGTGCCAGCAGCTTAGTCCGTGGTTACGAGCAGTACTTC | CASSLVRGYEQYF
- | TRBJ2-3 | - | TRBV12-3/TRBV12-4 | TGTGCCAGCAGCCGCTTTTGGGATACGCAGTATTTT | CASSRFWDTQYF
TRBD2 | TRBJ2-1 | - | TRBV5-4 | TGTGCCAGCAGCTCACTACTAGCGGGGGGCGCTTACAATGAGCAGTTCTTC | CASSSLLAGGAYNEQFF
- | TRBJ2-3 | - | TRBV5-6 | TGTGCCAGCAGCCTGACCAGGGCCGATACGCAGTATTTT | CASSLTRADTQYF
- | TRBJ1-1 | - | TRBV5-1 | TGCGCCAGCAGCATCGGAGCAGCCGCGAACACTGAAGCTTTCTTT | CASSIGAAANTEAFF
TRBD1 | TRBJ1-2 | - | TRBV28 | TGTGCCAGCAGCTCCGCAGGGACAGACGCCTCGGGCTATGGCTACACCTTC | CASSSAGTDASGYGYTF
TRBD2 | TRBJ2-7 | - | TRBV7-3 | TGTGCCAGCAGCTCGATAGCGGGAGTCCCCTCCTACGAGCAGTACTTC | CASSSIAGVPSYEQYF
TRBD2 | TRBJ2-1 | - | TRBV5-4 | TGTGCCAGCAGTCCACCGGGACTAGCGGGGGGCAATGAGCAGTTCTTC | CASSPPGLAGGNEQFF
- | TRBJ2-7 | - | TRBV7-2 | TGTGCCAGCAGCTTAGGCAGGGGGGACTACGAGCAGTACTTC | CASSLGRGDYEQYF
- | TRBJ2-7 | - | TRBV5-1 | TGCGCCAGCAGCTTGGGATCCGGGGACTTAAGCGAGCAGTACTTC | CASSLGSGDLSEQYF
TRBD1 | TRBJ1-2 | - | TRBV14 | TGTGCCAGCAGCCAAGGGGACAGCCCCTATGGCTACACCTTC | CASSQGDSPYGYTF
- | TRBJ2-3 | once | TRBV10-3 | TGTGCCATCAGTGTAGGAGAGGGCCCAGATACGCAGTATTTT | CAISVGEGPDTQYF
TRBD1 | TRBJ1-3 | - | TRBV7-8 | TGTGCCAGCAGCTTAGTGAGAGGGGGCACAAACACCATATATTTT | CASSLVRGGTNTIYF
TRBD2 | TRBJ2-3 | - | TRBV28 | TGTGCCAGCAGTTTAATACTAGCGGGAGTGACAGATACGCAGTATTTT | CASSLILAGVTDTQYF
TRBD2 | TRBJ2-5 | - | TRBV20-1 | TGCAGTGCTAGTCCTAGCGGTAGGATGGAGACCCAGTACTTC | CSASPSGRMETQYF
TRBD2 | TRBJ2-1 | - | TRBV10-3 | TGTGCCATCTCTAGCGGGGGGGCAGGTGAGCAGTTCTTC | CAISSGGAGEQFF
TRBD2 | TRBJ2-1 | once | TRBV5-1 | TGCGCCAGCAGCTTGCTAGCGGGAGATAGCGATGAGCAGTTCTTC | CASSLLAGDSDEQFF
- | TRBJ2-7 | - | TRBV18 | TGTGCCAGCTCCCCCTCCGCCCAAAGAAATTACGAGCAGTACTTC | CASSPSAQRNYEQYF
TRBD2 | TRBJ2-5 | - | TRBV11-3 | TGTGCCACCTCGCCAACGGGAGGGGAAGAGACCCAGTACTTC | CATSPTGGEETQYF
- | TRBJ1-1 | - | TRBV11-2 | TGTGCCAGCAGCAGCAGGGGAGGGCTGAACACTGAAGCTTTCTTT | CASSSRGGLNTEAFF
- | TRBJ1-6 | - | TRBV10-3 | TGTGCCATCAGTGAACAGAATTCACCCCTCCACTTT | CAISEQNSPLHF
- | TRBJ2-7 | once | TRBV3-1/TRBV3-2 | TGTGCCAGCAGCTTGGGCTTGAAGGACTTAAGCTCCTACGAGCAGTACTTC | CASSLGLKDLSSYEQYF
- | TRBJ2-2 | - | TRBV19 | TGTGCCAGTAGTATAAGGGGGAGCGCCGGGGAGCTGTTTTTT | CASSIRGSAGELFF
- | TRBJ1-3 | once | TRBV12-5 | TGTGCTAGTGCCGTCTTTAGTGCGGTAACGGCTGGAAACACCATATATTTT | CASAVFSAVTAGNTIYF
- | TRBJ1-3 | - | TRBV19 | TGTGCCAGTAGTATGGTGGATGGAAACACCATATATTTT | CASSMVDGNTIYF
- | TRBJ2-7 | - | TRBV7-2 | TGTGCCAGCAGCTTTACCGGGAGCCGCGAGCAGTACTTC | CASSFTGSREQYF
- | TRBJ1-2 | - | TRBV5-4 | TGTGCCAGCAGCTTGTTCGGCAGGGCTAACTATGGCTACACCTTC | CASSLFGRANYGYTF
- | TRBJ2-5 | - | TRBV7-9 | TGTGCCAGCAGCTTGAGTTCCGGGTCCATCCAAGAGACCCAGTACTTC | CASSLSSGSIQETQYF
- | TRBJ2-3 | - | TRBV7-9 | TGTGCCAGCAGCTTAGGTTACAACACAGATACGCAGTATTTT | CASSLGYNTDTQYF
- | TRBJ1-1 | - | TRBV4-2 | TGTGCCAGCAGCCGAGATTGGCAGGCATCCACTGAAGCTTTCTTT | CASSRDWQASTEAFF
- | TRBJ2-3 | few | TRBV28 | TGTGCCAGCACCCGGACCAACTGGTATGGCACAGATACGCAGTATTTT | CASTRTNWYGTDTQYF
- | TRBJ2-2 | - | TRBV5-6 | TGTGCCAGCAGCTTAAGGACGGTCGGGGAGCTGTTTTTT | CASSLRTVGELFF
TRBD1 | TRBJ1-1 | - | TRBV18 | TGTGCCAGCTCACCGAGGACAGGGGAGAACACTGAAGCTTTCTTT | CASSPRTGENTEAFF
- | TRBJ2-1 | - | TRBV27 | TGTGCCAGCAGTTCCCCGTCCCGCAGACCTTACAATGAGCAGTTCTTC | CASSSPSRRPYNEQFF
- | TRBJ2-3 | - | TRBV11-3 | TGTGCCAGCAGCTTAGGTCCCGGGACAGATACGCAGTATTTT | CASSLGPGTDTQYF
- | TRBJ2-5 | - | TRBV4-1 | TGCGCCAGCAGCCGCGGGCCGGGGGAGACCCAGTACTTC | CASSRGPGETQYF
- | TRBJ2-1 | few | TRBV2 | TGTGCCAGCAGTGGGGGGGTGGACTACAATGAGCAGTTCTTC | CASSGGVDYNEQFF
TRBD1 | TRBJ2-7 | - | TRBV11-2 | TGTGCCAGCAGCTCCTCCGGGACAGGGGGCAGATACGAGCAGTACTTC | CASSSSGTGGRYEQYF
- | TRBJ1-2 | - | TRBV7-2 | TGTGCCAGCAGCTTAGGCGGTTACTATGGCTACACCTTC | CASSLGGYYGYTF
- | TRBJ2-1 | - | TRBV27 | TGTGCCAGCAGGTCGCGGCCCAATGAGCAGTTCTTC | CASRSRPNEQFF
TRBD2 | TRBJ2-1 | - | TRBV7-3 | TGTGCCAGCAGCTACGGGACTAGCGGTGAGCAGTTCTTC | CASSYGTSGEQFF
- | TRBJ1-1 | - | TRBV18 | TGTGCCAGCTCATTGAGGGGTGGGAACACTGAAGCTTTCTTT | CASSLRGGNTEAFF